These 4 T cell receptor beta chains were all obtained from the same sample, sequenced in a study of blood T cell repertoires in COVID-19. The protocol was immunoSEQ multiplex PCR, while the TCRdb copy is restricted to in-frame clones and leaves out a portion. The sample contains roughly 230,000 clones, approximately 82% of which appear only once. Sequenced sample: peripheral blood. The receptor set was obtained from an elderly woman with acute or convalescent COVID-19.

CDR3 sequence (DNA): TGTGCCAGCAGCCAAGCTGCCCGGGGGGTCGGAGATACGCAGTATTTT. Its translation: CASSQAARGVGDTQYF. V and J are TRBV4-2 and TRBJ2-3; 7 bases fit TRBD2. CDR1 LGHNA and CDR2 YNFKEQ come from the germline V gene. Trimming at V came to 1 base and at J to 5 bases, leaving 9 bases not matched to a gene. CDR3 size: 16 residues.

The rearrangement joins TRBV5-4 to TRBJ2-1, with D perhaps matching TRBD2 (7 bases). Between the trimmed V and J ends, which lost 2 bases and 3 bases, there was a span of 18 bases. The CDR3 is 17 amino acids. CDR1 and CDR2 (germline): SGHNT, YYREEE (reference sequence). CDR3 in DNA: TGTGCCAGCAGCTTAAGGCGCGGGGGCTGGGACTACAATGAGCAGTTCTTC. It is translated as CASSLRRGGWDYNEQFF.

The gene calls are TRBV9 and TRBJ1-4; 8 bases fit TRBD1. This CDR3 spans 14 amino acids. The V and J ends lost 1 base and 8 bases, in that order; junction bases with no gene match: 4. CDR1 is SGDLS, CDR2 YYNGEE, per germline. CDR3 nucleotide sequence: TGTGCCAGCAGCGTACAGGGGGCGCGGGAAAAACTGTTTTTT. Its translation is CASSVQGAREKLFF.

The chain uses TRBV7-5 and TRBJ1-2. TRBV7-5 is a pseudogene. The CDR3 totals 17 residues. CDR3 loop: CARRNRAGREDPYGYTF. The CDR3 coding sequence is TGTGCGAGAAGGAACCGGGCGGGCAGGGAGGACCCCTATGGCTACACCTTC.